What follows are 9 T cell receptor beta chains derived from one specimen sequenced in a study of blood T cell repertoires in COVID-19. Repertoires were generated with immunoSEQ multiplex PCR, while TCRdb's copy carries only in-frame clones and drops some. Of approximately 250,000 clones in the sample, 83% were seen once. The specimen was peripheral blood. All receptors come from a woman in her 50s with acute or convalescent COVID-19.

This clone was picked up a small number of times. This chain links TRBV2 with TRBJ2-7; TRBD1 matches at 8 bases. V gave up 6 bases and J gave up 5 bases; unmatched junction bases: 9. This CDR3 spans 14 amino acids. Germline CDR1 SNHLY, CDR2 FYNNEI. The CDR3 region has the DNA TGTGCCAGCAGCTCCTTCGGGGGACAGGACGAGCAGTACTTC. This gives the protein CASSSFGGQDEQYF.

The chain is built from TRBV10-3 and TRBJ2-3; D possibly corresponds to TRBD1 (5 bases). The CDR3 sequence is 15 residues long. CDR1 is ENHRY, CDR2 SYGVKD, per germline. V was pared by 5 bases and J by 0 bases, with 12 bases between. The DNA of the CDR3 is TGTGCCATCAGTTCATTCCAGGGTAGCACAGATACGCAGTATTTT. Amino acid sequence: CAISSFQGSTDTQYF.

This sequence joins TRBV18 and TRBJ1-5; no definite D call. This CDR3 spans 13 amino acids. The germline gives CDR1 KGHSH, CDR2 LQKENI. Trimming pared 3 bases from V and 5 bases from J, leaving 8 bases between. The CDR3 DNA sequence: TGTGCCAGCTCACCCGGCAGCGATCAGCCCCAGCATTTT. Its translation: CASSPGSDQPQHF.

V usage is TRBV3-1 (or the pseudogene TRBV3-2) and J usage is TRBJ2-3; D is possibly TRBD2 (6 bases). V gave up 0 bases and J gave up 3 bases, with 13 bases separating them. There are 16 residues in the CDR3. CDR1 LGHDT and CDR2 YNNKEL come from the germline V gene (reference sequence). In nucleotides, the CDR3 is TGTGCCAGCAGCCAAGATGGGGGGAGAGCTACAGATACGCAGTATTTT. It yields the protein CASSQDGGRATDTQYF.

J is TRBJ1-4 and V is TRBV19; TRBD1 matches 7 bases. Germline assignment: CDR1 LNHDA and CDR2 SQIVND (reference sequence). The CDR3 runs to 14 residues. Trimming removed 6 bases from V and 6 bases from J; junction bases left unmatched: 7. DNA of the CDR3: TGTGCCAGTAGCAAAAACAGGGGCGATGAAAAACTGTTTTTT. Amino acids: CASSKNRGDEKLFF.

The chain is built from TRBV3-1 (or the pseudogene TRBV3-2) and TRBJ2-7; 12 nucleotides match TRBD2. The V gene's germline CDR1 is LGHDT and CDR2 YNNKEL (reference sequence). V trimming: 4 bases; J trimming: 3 bases; junction bases outside the gene matches: 1. The CDR3 totals 14 residues. This CDR3 is CASSLLAGGYEQYF. The CDR3 coding sequence is TGTGCCAGCAGCCTACTAGCGGGGGGCTACGAGCAGTACTTC.

The chain is built from TRBV5-5 and TRBJ2-1, with D possibly TRBD2 on 5 matching bases. Germline assignment: CDR1 SGHKS and CDR2 YYEKEE (reference sequence). This CDR3 contains 15 residues. V was shortened by 3 bases and J by 6 bases, with 16 bases between the two germline ends. The CDR3 sequence is CASSSGSGVLNEQFF. CDR3 DNA: TGTGCCAGCAGCTCAGGTTCCGGGGTCCTCAATGAGCAGTTCTTC.

The CDR3: CASSLDSSGANVLTF. The DNA for the CDR3 is TGTGCCAGCAGCTTGGACAGCTCTGGGGCCAACGTCCTGACTTTC. The chain carries TRBV5-4 and TRBJ2-6, with D hard to call. Germline V gene lookup returns CDR1 SGHNT and CDR2 YYREEE (reference sequence). V lost 0 bases and J 0 bases, leaving 4 bases between the germline ends. This CDR3 has 15 residues.

The chain carries TRBV6-6 and TRBJ2-7; D might be TRBD1 (6 bases). Trimming pared 3 bases from V and 0 bases from J, leaving 9 bases between. The length of the CDR3 is 14 residues. Germline values: CDR1 MNHNY, CDR2 SVGAGI (reference sequence). In nucleotides, the CDR3 is TGTGCCAGCAGTTATGGACAGCCCTCCTACGAGCAGTACTTC. Protein sequence: CASSYGQPSYEQYF.